This T cell receptor (beta chain) was recovered during a study of glioma-infiltrating T cells. Study-wide points: Gliomas, especially low-grade, showed above-expected tissue-blood divergence; non-neoplastic patients showed below.

This clonotype came up a few times. Antigen unknown. Amplification of TCR alpha and beta CDR3 regions from RNA used iRepertoire nested multiplex PCR. For one-step reverse transcription and amplification, 100-400 ng of tissue mRNA or PBMC total RNA was used. TCRdb re-called the multiplex PCR reads with MiXCR, one entry per CDR3 protein. Here the sample spans around 130,000 distinct CDR3 sequences, 24% being singletons. Sequencing used glioma tissue, nonneoplastic brain tissue, or PBMCs (not recorded which). The clonotype comes from a human donor with low-grade glioma or glioblastoma, undergoing nonglioma brain surgery, or in good health (not recorded which).

CDR3 nucleotides: TGTGCCAGCAGCTTTGGGGGGGAAACAGATACGCAGTATTTT. This sequence encodes CASSFGGETDTQYF. The rearrangement links TRBV7-9 to TRBJ2-3; the match to TRBD2 covers 7 bases. Trimming at V came to 3 bases and at J to 3 bases, leaving 3 bases not matched to a gene. Per germline, CDR1 SEHNR and CDR2 FQNEAQ (reference sequence). The CDR3 consists of 14 residues.